A selection of T cell receptor beta chains follows, all from one sample in a study of Tregs in tolerant kidney transplant recipients. Some clones are missing from TCRdb's copy, which holds only in-frame ones; the method was immunoSEQ multiplex PCR. The sample lists about 56,000 clones; around four fifths were seen once. The sequenced material came from CD4+ T cells from blood. The receptor set was obtained from a human donor in good health. Both conserved end residues are trimmed from each CDR3. Fields, in order: V gene, J gene, CDR3 protein.

>TRBV7-9|TRBJ2-7
ASSHGTGSHEQY
>TRBV6-5|TRBJ2-1
ASSGLIGGGNEQF
>TRBV7-3|TRBJ2-1
ASSKSSYNEQF
>TRBV7-9|TRBJ2-1
ASSLRGNEQF
>TRBV5-1|TRBJ1-2
ASSPGLRAASLYT
>TRBV4-1|TRBJ2-7
ASSRPTAGFYEQY
>TRBV28|TRBJ1-5
ASTGQVGPQPQH
>TRBV9|TRBJ2-3
ASSFRAAGDTQY
>TRBV5-1|TRBJ2-4
ASSHGLNEVKNIQY
>TRBV7-9|TRBJ2-2
ASSSTGTQTNTGELF
>TRBV2|TRBJ1-3
ASRHRETGNTIY
>TRBV18|TRBJ2-1
ASSRGTGPSREQF
>TRBV5-5|TRBJ2-5
ASSFAGTKTQY
>TRBV7-6|TRBJ2-5
ASSLTGNPRETQY
>TRBV23-1|TRBJ1-5
ASTGCSGTPEPQH
>TRBV4-1|TRBJ2-4
ASSHVFTPSGRPRDIQY
>TRBV18|TRBJ2-7
ASSPTGQSSYEQY
>TRBV7-3|TRBJ2-3
ASSSSGGDTQY
>TRBV4-3|TRBJ2-1
ASSQGNGRALVEQF
>TRBV28|TRBJ2-7
ASSPSRFTPPYEQY
>TRBV27|TRBJ1-1
ASSFLFLGRGTEAF
>TRBV7-6|TRBJ1-1
ASSLVNLQDGAF
>TRBV30|TRBJ1-1
ALRVRGRAEAF
>TRBV2|TRBJ2-3
ASNSLAAGGTQY
>TRBV7-9|TRBJ1-2
ASSLGDREYGYT
>TRBV29-1|TRBJ1-5
SVDPPPMGSNQPQH
>TRBV28|TRBJ2-3
ASSLFSLGTDTQY
>TRBV7-2|TRBJ1-3
ASSPWGRNTIY
>TRBV7-3|TRBJ2-1
ASSMAGRTSSYNEQF
>TRBV18|TRBJ1-4
ASSPRTTNEKLF
>TRBV5-1|TRBJ2-7
ASSSQSNSYEQY
>TRBV5-1|TRBJ1-1
ASSLGPEAF
>TRBV25-1|TRBJ2-3
ASSEVRTGGGDTQY
>TRBV7-2|TRBJ2-5
ASSPRTGNQETQY
>TRBV7-9|TRBJ1-2
ASSLVGSYT
>TRBV5-5|TRBJ2-6
ASIRSGANVLT
>TRBV2|TRBJ2-3
ASSEASGTDTQY